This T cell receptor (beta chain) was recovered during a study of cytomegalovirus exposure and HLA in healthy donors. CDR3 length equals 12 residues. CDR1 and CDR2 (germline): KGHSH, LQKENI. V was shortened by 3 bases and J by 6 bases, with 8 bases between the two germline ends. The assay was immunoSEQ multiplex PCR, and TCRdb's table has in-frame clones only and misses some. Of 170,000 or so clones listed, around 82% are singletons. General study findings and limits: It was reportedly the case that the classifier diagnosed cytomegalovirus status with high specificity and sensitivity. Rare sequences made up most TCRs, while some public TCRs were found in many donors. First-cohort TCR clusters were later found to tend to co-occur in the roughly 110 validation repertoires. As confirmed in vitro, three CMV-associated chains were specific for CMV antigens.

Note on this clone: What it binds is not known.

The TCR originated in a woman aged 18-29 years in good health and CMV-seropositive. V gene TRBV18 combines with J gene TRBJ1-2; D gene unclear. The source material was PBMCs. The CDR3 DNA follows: TGTGCCAGCTCACCCCGGCAGGATGGCTACACCTTC. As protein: CASSPRQDGYTF.